Each of the 20 T cell receptor beta chains below was sequenced from the same sample in a study of control samples from healthy donors and cancer patients. Profiled with immunoSEQ multiplex PCR; TCRdb holds only in-frame clones, not every one. The repertoire consists of under 130,000 clones, with roughly 85% occurring once and the leading ten covering less than 15%. Material: blood. These receptors were taken from a woman aged 50 to 60 in good health.

CDR3 sequence (DNA): TGTGCCAGCCGGCCGTCGTGGGAGACCCAGTACTTC. It codes for CASRPSWETQYF. The chain recombines TRBV28 with TRBJ2-5; D gene unclear. The CDR3 runs 12 residues. Germline values: CDR1 MDHEN, CDR2 SYDVKM. Trimming left V 8 bases short and J 5 bases short, with 12 bases between.

V is TRBV2 and J is TRBJ1-2; unclear D gene. V dropped 6 bases and J dropped 6 bases, with 11 bases sitting between them. Germline loops: CDR1 SNHLY, CDR2 FYNNEI. The CDR3 totals 12 residues. In DNA form, the CDR3 reads TGTGCCAGCAGCATCAGGCCCGATGGCTACACCTTC. It translates to CASSIRPDGYTF.

The table lists this clone with a count of one. V gene TRBV18 combines with J gene TRBJ1-5; D gene unclear. The CDR3 spans 12 residues. Germline CDR1 KGHSH, CDR2 LQKENI. Trimming stripped 3 bases from V and 5 bases from J, with 5 bases between. This chain's CDR3 is CASSPEDQPQHF. The DNA for the CDR3 is TGTGCCAGCTCACCGGAGGATCAGCCCCAGCATTTT.

Worth noting for this clone: At one boundary the junction diverges from the germline segment, which might be a read error. The chain recombines TRBV7-2 with TRBJ2-3; D remains ambiguous. The germline V gene encodes CDR1 SGHTA and CDR2 FQGNSA. This CDR3 contains 14 residues. The CDR3 protein is CASTLVPSPDTQYF. The CDR3 nucleotides are TGTGCCAGCACCTTAGTTCCCAGCCCCGATACGCAGTATTTT.

The gene calls are TRBV19 and TRBJ2-1; 10 bases line up with TRBD2. This CDR3 comprises 15 residues. V lost 3 bases to trimming and J lost 2 bases; unmatched junction nucleotides: 1. Germline-derived CDR1 and CDR2 are LNHDA and SQIVND (reference sequence). The CDR3 here is CASSMSGGAYNEQFF. CDR3 nucleotide sequence: TGTGCCAGTAGTATGAGCGGGGGGGCCTACAATGAGCAGTTCTTC.

The chain carries TRBV28 and TRBJ1-4; a possible D gene is TRBD1 (5 bases). V shed 2 bases and J shed 7 bases, with 5 bases lying between them. The CDR3 is made up of 12 amino acids. Germline V gene lookup returns CDR1 MDHEN and CDR2 SYDVKM. The DNA for the CDR3 is TGTGCCAGCAGTTTACAGGGTGAAAAACTGTTTTTT. It is translated as CASSLQGEKLFF.

This clone showed up just a few times. This chain links TRBV7-2 with TRBJ1-2; TRBD1 might be the D (6 bases). The CDR3 spans 15 residues. The V gene's germline CDR1 is SGHTA and CDR2 FQGNSA. V lost 5 bases and J 4 bases, leaving 17 bases between the germline ends. The CDR3 sequence: CASSPFGGGGYGYTF. Here the CDR3 DNA reads TGTGCCAGCAGCCCCTTTGGGGGGGGCGGCTATGGCTACACCTTC.

The chain uses TRBV4-1 and TRBJ2-1; 10 bases line up with TRBD2. V was clipped by 4 bases and J by 4 bases; unmatched bases: 4. The CDR3 runs to 15 residues. Germline CDR1 and CDR2: MGHRA and YSYEKL. Written as DNA, the CDR3 is TGCGCCAGCAGCCGTGGACTAGCGGATTACAATGAGCAGTTCTTC. Its translation is CASSRGLADYNEQFF.

The chain is built from TRBV5-4 and TRBJ2-7; D perhaps matches TRBD2 (6 bases). CDR3 length equals 13 residues. Germline V gives CDR1 SGHNT, CDR2 YYREEE (reference sequence). Trimming left V 8 bases short and J 3 bases short, with 15 bases between. CDR3 sequence reads: CASSRAGLYEQYF. The DNA of the CDR3 is TGTGCCAGTTCAAGAGCGGGCCTCTACGAGCAGTACTTC.

The chain has TRBV2 and TRBJ2-2, with TRBD2 matching 12 bases. CDR3 size: 17 residues. V was clipped by 8 bases and J by 4 bases; unmatched bases: 11. Germline V gene data show CDR1 as SNHLY and CDR2 as FYNNEI. CDR3 sequence: CASLGRTSGRITGELFF. CDR3 sequence (DNA): TGTGCCAGCCTTGGAAGAACTAGCGGGAGGATCACCGGGGAGCTGTTTTTT.

The chain uses TRBV27 and TRBJ1-2; 9 nucleotides align to TRBD1. The germline V gene has CDR1 MNHEY and CDR2 SMNVEV (reference sequence). There are 17 residues in the CDR3. The trim removed 3 bases at V and 5 bases at J, leaving 13 bases unmatched. CDR3 sequence reads: CASSFGYGTGKDYGYTF. Written as DNA, the CDR3 is TGTGCCAGCAGTTTTGGTTATGGGACAGGGAAAGATTATGGCTACACCTTC.

The chain carries TRBV19 and TRBJ1-4; TRBD1 might be the D (5 bases). CDR1 is LNHDA and CDR2 is SQIVND in the germline V gene (reference sequence). Trimming pared 5 bases from V and 8 bases from J, leaving 18 bases between. The CDR3 has 15 amino acids. CDR3 in amino acids: CASSRATRVIEKLFF. Here the CDR3 DNA reads TGTGCCAGTAGTCGAGCGACCAGGGTAATAGAAAAACTGTTTTTT.

This chain joins TRBV7-8 and TRBJ2-5; 9 bases are a match to TRBD2. Per germline, CDR1 SGHVS and CDR2 FQNEAQ. The CDR3 runs to 18 residues. V was clipped by 4 bases and J by 3 bases; unmatched bases: 15. The CDR3 DNA reads TGTGCCAGCAGCTCAGGGTTAGGTGGTGGCGGGGGGGAAGAGACCCAGTACTTC. It translates to CASSSGLGGGGGEETQYF.

This clone was detected once. V usage is TRBV5-4 and J usage is TRBJ2-4, with D tentatively TRBD1 (6 bases). The V and J ends lost 1 base and 5 bases respectively, with 7 bases between them. Germline CDR1 is SGHNT and CDR2 is YYREEE (reference sequence). This CDR3 contains 13 residues. CDR3 protein: CASSLWTENIQYF. The CDR3 DNA sequence: TGTGCCAGCAGCTTGTGGACAGAAAACATTCAGTACTTC.

V usage is TRBV2 and J usage is TRBJ1-2, with TRBD1 matching over 7 bases. Germline V gene lookup returns CDR1 SNHLY and CDR2 FYNNEI. V lost 5 bases, J lost 2 bases, and 2 bases stayed unmatched. The CDR3 has 13 residues. DNA for the CDR3: TGTGCCAGCAGTCCGGGACAGAACTATGGCTACACCTTC. This codes for CASSPGQNYGYTF.

A word on this clone: The sample carries other DNA sequences with the same CDR3. V usage is TRBV19 and J usage is TRBJ1-2; 7 bases align to TRBD1. This CDR3 comprises 14 residues. Looked up from germline, CDR1 is LNHDA and CDR2 is SQIVND (reference sequence). V shed 6 bases, J shed 4 bases, and the junction held 8 bases outside the gene matches. DNA for the CDR3: TGTGCCAGTAGCCCAGACAGGGTGGGCTATGGCTACACCTTC. Protein: CASSPDRVGYGYTF.

V gene TRBV28 combines with J gene TRBJ1-2, with D maybe TRBD1 (6 bases). Germline V gives CDR1 MDHEN, CDR2 SYDVKM. The CDR3 consists of 15 residues. With 10 bases removed from V and 4 bases from J, the gap between germline ends came to 22 bases. CDR3 in amino acids: CATDDTGRGGYGYTF. In DNA form, the CDR3 reads TGTGCCACTGATGATACAGGGCGAGGGGGCTATGGCTACACCTTC.

Worth noting for this clone: The same CDR3 can be traced to other DNA sequences in this sample. The chain recombines TRBV5-1 with TRBJ2-1; perhaps TRBD1 as D (5 bases). There are 14 residues in the CDR3. With 0 bases removed from V and 4 bases from J, the gap between germline ends came to 8 bases. CDR1 is SGHRS and CDR2 is YFSETQ in the germline V gene. CDR3: CASSLGQIYNEQFF. The CDR3 bases are TGCGCCAGCAGCTTGGGACAGATTTACAATGAGCAGTTCTTC.

The chain combines TRBV7-8 with TRBJ2-1; TRBD2 agrees at 8 bases. Germline CDR1 is SGHVS and CDR2 is FQNEAQ. After removal of 3 bases from V and 8 bases from J, the junction contained 18 bases not matched to a gene. The CDR3 is 18 residues long. Here the CDR3 reads CASSFVGRGGLSFHEQFF. CDR3 coding DNA: TGTGCCAGCAGCTTCGTTGGCCGGGGGGGCCTTAGTTTTCATGAGCAGTTCTTC.

The V and J genes are TRBV6-5 and TRBJ1-4; D unclear. Per the germline V gene, CDR1 is MNHEY and CDR2 is SVGAGI. V was cut by 4 bases and J by 8 bases, with 8 bases left in between. The CDR3 has 12 amino acids. The CDR3 region is CASSSVGEKLFF. The CDR3 region has the DNA TGTGCCAGCAGTTCGGTGGGCGAAAAACTGTTTTTT.